The next 32 T cell receptor beta chains were all read from a single sample in a study of siplizumab effects on memory and regulatory T cells. Clones were read by immunoSEQ multiplex PCR, and TCRdb kept only the in-frame ones, dropping some. This table holds approximately 100,000 clones, under 95% found once. The sample was Tregs sorted from blood. These TCRs come from a human donor in good health.

The V call is TRBV7-9, the J call TRBJ1-1, with D perhaps matching TRBD1 (6 bases). CDR1 and CDR2 from the germline V gene are SEHNR and FQNEAQ (reference sequence). This CDR3 is built from 14 residues. V gave up 5 bases and J gave up 0 bases, with 10 bases separating them. CDR3 residues: CASSTGTVNTEAFF. The CDR3 DNA reads as TGTGCCAGCAGCACAGGGACCGTGAACACTGAAGCTTTCTTT.

The CDR3 DNA reads TGTGCCAGCAGTGCCGGAAATAACTATGGCTACACCTTC. Amino acid sequence: CASSAGNNYGYTF. This chain joins TRBV2 and TRBJ1-2, with D unresolved. Trimming took 4 bases from V and 1 from J, leaving 7 bases between them. The CDR3 sequence is 13 residues long. Germline loops: CDR1 SNHLY, CDR2 FYNNEI.

The genes are TRBV19 and TRBJ1-3; weak D call: TRBD1 (5 bases). This CDR3 has 15 amino acids. In germline, CDR1 is LNHDA, CDR2 SQIVND (reference sequence). V shed 4 bases and J shed 0 bases, with 10 bases lying between them. CDR3 protein: CASSNRGISGNTIYF. CDR3 sequence (DNA): TGTGCCAGTAGTAACCGGGGCATCTCTGGAAACACCATATATTTT.

This clone appeared once. The chain has TRBV19 and TRBJ1-2; D is undetermined. Per germline, CDR1 LNHDA and CDR2 SQIVND (reference sequence). CDR3 length: 11 amino acids. V was cut by 6 bases and J by 5 bases, with 7 bases left in between. CDR3 sequence: CASSPRYGYTF. In DNA, the CDR3 is TGTGCCAGTAGCCCAAGATATGGCTACACCTTC.

The V gene is TRBV4-1, the J gene TRBJ2-4, with a possible D match to TRBD2 (5 bases). Germline CDR1 and CDR2: MGHRA and YSYEKL. The CDR3 is 17 amino acids. Between the trimmed V and J ends, which lost 1 base and 2 bases, there was a span of 15 bases. CDR3 protein: CASSQGLQRGSKNIQYF. CDR3 DNA: TGCGCCAGCAGCCAAGGCCTCCAGCGAGGGTCCAAAAACATTCAGTACTTC.

The chain carries TRBV2 and TRBJ2-1, with D tentatively TRBD1 (6 bases). Per germline, CDR1 SNHLY and CDR2 FYNNEI. V shed 6 bases and J shed 3 bases, with 21 bases lying between them. The CDR3 sequence is 17 residues long. In DNA form, the CDR3 reads TGTGCCAGCAGGGGACAAAGTACTGGGGAAAACTACAATGAGCAGTTCTTC. It encodes CASRGQSTGENYNEQFF.

The chain carries TRBV5-1 and TRBJ1-1, with TRBD1 as a possible D gene (5 bases). V was clipped by 4 bases and J by 10 bases, with 20 bases between them. CDR3 length: 14 amino acids. In germline, CDR1 is SGHRS, CDR2 YFSETQ. For the CDR3, the DNA is TGCGCCAGCAGCGCTGACCCAGGGATCGTGGGAGCTTTCTTT. This sequence encodes CASSADPGIVGAFF.

The genes are TRBV15 and TRBJ2-3; D remains unclear. Germline V gene data show CDR1 as LNHNV and CDR2 as YYDKDF (reference sequence). The V end lost 5 bases, the J end lost 3 bases, and 6 bases lay between the germline ends. The CDR3 totals 12 residues. CDR3 in amino acids: CATSESTDTQYF. DNA for the CDR3: TGTGCCACCAGCGAAAGTACAGATACGCAGTATTTT.

The rearrangement uses TRBV15 and TRBJ2-3; D not certain. V lost 0 bases to trimming and J lost 6 bases, with 13 bases between them. The CDR3 runs to 15 residues. CDR1 and CDR2 from the germline V gene are LNHNV and YYDKDF (reference sequence). CDR3 amino acids: CATSRDSGLGDTQYF. The DNA of the CDR3 is TGTGCCACCAGCAGAGATAGTGGGCTAGGGGATACGCAGTATTTT.

This clone was counted once. The genes are TRBV5-1 and TRBJ2-5; unclear D gene. The CDR3 runs 12 residues. The germline gives CDR1 SGHRS, CDR2 YFSETQ. V gave up 3 bases and J gave up 1 base, with 4 bases separating them. The CDR3 bases are TGCGCCAGCAGCTCCTTCCAAGAGACCCAGTACTTC. This encodes CASSSFQETQYF.

The rearrangement uses TRBV5-8 and TRBJ2-3, with 8 positions matching TRBD2. The length of the CDR3 is 20 residues. Germline CDR1 is SGHTS and CDR2 is YDEGEE. V lost 3 bases and J lost 8; bases outside the gene matches: 26. The CDR3 bases are TGTGCCAGCAGCTCCCTGGGGGAGAGCGGAGCGGGAGTGACTGAGGGTACGCAGTATTTT. It specifies CASSSLGESGAGVTEGTQYF.

J is TRBJ2-5 and V is TRBV6-6; a possible D gene is TRBD2 (5 bases). V was clipped by 5 bases and J by 11 bases, with 12 bases between them. The CDR3 has 11 residues. Germline CDR1 MNHNY, CDR2 SVGAGI (reference sequence). The CDR3 loop is CASSRVGEQYF. The CDR3 region has the DNA TGTGCCAGCAGTAGGGTCGGGGAGCAGTACTTC.

The sample holds one count of this clone. The J gene is TRBJ2-7, the V gene TRBV11-2; no definite D call. V was cut by 0 bases and J by 2 bases, with 8 bases left in between. This CDR3 has 14 residues. Germline CDR1 and CDR2: SGHAT and FQNNGV. Here the CDR3 reads CASSLDRVTYEQYF. Here the CDR3 DNA reads TGTGCCAGCAGCTTAGATAGGGTTACCTACGAGCAGTACTTC.

The genes are TRBV19 and TRBJ2-3; D may match TRBD1 or TRBD2 (5 bases each). There are 13 residues in the CDR3. CDR1 LNHDA and CDR2 SQIVND come from the germline V gene (reference sequence). V was shortened by 1 base and J by 3 bases, with 5 bases between the two germline ends. The CDR3 here is CASSIGGTDTQYF. CDR3 DNA sequence: TGTGCCAGTAGTATAGGGGGGACAGATACGCAGTATTTT.

The V call is TRBV7-8, the J call TRBJ2-5, with 10 bases matching TRBD2. Germline V CDR1 and CDR2: SGHVS, FQNEAQ. The CDR3 extends over 15 amino acids. Trimming cost V 5 bases and J 3 bases; bases outside gene matches: 6. The CDR3 DNA reads TGTGCCAGCAGCCTACTAGGGACTAGCGAAGAGACCCAGTACTTC. Encoded protein: CASSLLGTSEETQYF.

The chain couples TRBV18 to TRBJ2-2, with D uncertain. Trimming removed 3 bases at V and 6 bases at J, with 17 bases between. Per germline, CDR1 KGHSH and CDR2 LQKENI. The CDR3 totals 16 residues. CDR3 sequence (DNA): TGTGCCAGCTCACCGGTCGACCCATTAATCGCCGGGGAGCTGTTTTTT. This sequence encodes CASSPVDPLIAGELFF. The whole variable domain, remainder taken from reference TRBV18 and TRBJ2-2, is NAGVMQNPRHLVRRRGQEARLRCSPMKGHSHVYWYRQLPEEGLKFMVYLQKENIIDESGMPKERFSAEFPKEGPSILRIQQVVRGDSAAYFCASSPVDPLIAGELFFGEGSRLTVL.

The chain recombines TRBV11-2 with TRBJ1-1; 7 bases map to TRBD1. The CDR3 runs 14 residues. Trimming cost V 1 base and J 1 base; bases outside gene matches: 0. CDR1 is SGHAT and CDR2 is FQNNGV in the germline V gene. The CDR3 sequence is CASSLGTGNTEAFF. DNA of the CDR3: TGTGCCAGCAGCTTAGGGACAGGGAACACTGAAGCTTTCTTT.

In regard to this clone: An end of the junction differs from the germline gene, which may be a read error. The J gene is TRBJ2-1, the V gene TRBV7-6, with 7 positions matching TRBD1. Germline values: CDR1 SGHVS, CDR2 FNYEAQ. The CDR3 loop spans 20 amino acids. The CDR3 here is CASSLDPGQVFSLSENEQFF. The CDR3 DNA follows: TGTGCCAGCAGTTTAGACCCCGGACAGGTTTTCTCTTTGAGCGAGAATGAGCAGTTCTTC.

The genes are TRBV28 and TRBJ2-7, with TRBD2 matching over 8 bases. CDR3 length equals 13 residues. The germline V gene has CDR1 MDHEN and CDR2 SYDVKM. Trimming cost V 11 bases and J 5 bases; bases outside gene matches: 11. CDR3 loop: CAVVAGLPNEQYF. The DNA of the CDR3 is TGTGCCGTCGTAGCGGGACTTCCCAACGAGCAGTACTTC.

The chain is built from TRBV5-1 and TRBJ1-1; D is ambiguous. CDR3 length equals 14 residues. V dropped 5 bases and J dropped 0 bases, with 11 bases sitting between them. Germline CDR1 reads SGHRS; CDR2 reads YFSETQ. CDR3 amino acids: CASSSSFMNTEAFF. The CDR3 nucleotides read TGCGCCAGCAGTTCCTCCTTCATGAACACTGAAGCTTTCTTT.

The chain is built from TRBV19 and TRBJ2-6; D may correspond to TRBD1 or TRBD2 (5 bases each). This CDR3 region has 17 residues. V lost 5 bases, J lost 0 bases, and 14 bases lay in between. The V gene's germline CDR1 is LNHDA and CDR2 SQIVND (reference sequence). CDR3 bases: TGTGCCAGTAGTCCTGGGACGGTCAGCTCTGGGGCCAACGTCCTGACTTTC. Translating it yields CASSPGTVSSGANVLTF.

This chain connects TRBV9 to TRBJ2-3; 9 positions match TRBD2. The CDR3 runs to 18 residues. Germline V gives CDR1 SGDLS, CDR2 YYNGEE. The junction had 15 bases not matched to a gene; V was cut back by 4 bases and J by 3 bases. CDR3 in amino acids: CASSPRLPRAGGTDTQYF. Here the CDR3 DNA reads TGTGCCAGCAGCCCCCGGTTGCCGAGGGCGGGAGGGACAGATACGCAGTATTTT.

J is TRBJ1-5 and V is TRBV2; D call uncertain. Germline V gene lookup returns CDR1 SNHLY and CDR2 FYNNEI. The CDR3 has 13 residues. The germline V and J ends were trimmed by 7 bases and 4 bases, with 11 bases remaining between them. The CDR3 spells CASNRVQNQPQHF. The CDR3 region has the DNA TGTGCCAGCAATAGGGTCCAGAATCAGCCCCAGCATTTT. The variable domain in full, completed from reference TRBV2 and TRBJ1-5, reads EPEVTQTPSHQVTQMGQEVILRCVPISNHLYFYWYRQILGQKVEFLVSFYNNEISEKSEIFDDQFSVERPDGSNFTLKIRSTKLEDSAMYFCASNRVQNQPQHFGDGTRLSIL.

The chain uses TRBV7-3 and TRBJ2-2, with 13 bases lining up with TRBD2. CDR1 is SGHTA, CDR2 FQGTGA, per germline. The length of the CDR3 is 16 residues. The V and J ends lost 5 bases and 7 bases, in that order; junction bases with no gene match: 7. The CDR3 loop reads CASSTLAGGLRGELFF. The CDR3, as DNA: TGTGCCAGCAGCACACTAGCGGGAGGGCTTCGCGGGGAGCTGTTTTTT.

This clone has only one observation. The V and J genes are TRBV19 and TRBJ1-5; no definite D call. This CDR3 comprises 15 residues. Germline loops: CDR1 LNHDA, CDR2 SQIVND (reference sequence). Trimming removed 3 bases from V and 1 base from J, with 10 bases in between. The CDR3 loop is CASSIEGRSNQPQHF. The CDR3 coding sequence is TGTGCCAGTAGTATTGAGGGTAGGAGCAATCAGCCCCAGCATTTT.

V and J are TRBV7-3 and TRBJ2-1, with TRBD2 identical over 8 bases. Losses at the gene ends were 7 bases for V and 9 bases for J; bases not matched to a gene: 8. Germline V gene lookup returns CDR1 SGHTA and CDR2 FQGTGA. CDR3 length equals 13 residues. This CDR3 is CASNQAGDSEQFF. DNA of the CDR3: TGTGCCAGCAATCAAGCGGGAGACAGTGAGCAGTTCTTC. The complete variable domain, with remaining parts taken from reference TRBV7-3 and TRBJ2-1, reads GAGVSQTPSNKVTEKGKYVELRCDPISGHTALYWYRQSLGQGPEFLIYFQGTGAADDSGLPNDRFFAVRPEGSVSTLKIQRTERGDSAVYLCASNQAGDSEQFFGPGTRLTVL.

The chain is built from TRBV19 and TRBJ2-5; the D call may be TRBD1 or TRBD2 (5 bases each). This CDR3 region has 13 residues. Trimming took off 7 bases at V and 6 bases at J, with 15 bases between the two ends. Germline V gene lookup returns CDR1 LNHDA and CDR2 SQIVND (reference sequence). This CDR3 reads CASTSRRGQTQYF. The CDR3 DNA follows: TGTGCCAGTACCTCTCGTAGGGGACAGACCCAGTACTTC.

This CDR3 reads CASRQGDGGYTF. In nucleotides, the CDR3 is TGTGCCAGCAGACAGGGGGATGGTGGCTACACCTTC. This rearrangement joins TRBV6-6 to TRBJ1-2; TRBD1 matches at 8 bases. CDR1 is MNHNY and CDR2 is SVGAGI in the germline V gene (reference sequence). The CDR3 length is 12 residues. The ends lost 6 bases at V and 7 bases at J; junction bases unmatched: 4.

This chain links TRBV19 with TRBJ2-1, with D possibly matching TRBD1 (5 bases). The CDR3 has 14 amino acids. V was trimmed by 6 bases and J by 9 bases, leaving 18 bases between them. From germline, CDR1 is LNHDA and CDR2 SQIVND (reference sequence). Here the CDR3 reads CASRTALVVGEQFF. The CDR3 DNA follows: TGTGCCAGTAGGACAGCCCTAGTAGTCGGTGAGCAGTTCTTC.

The J gene is TRBJ1-4, the V gene TRBV15; unclear D gene. Germline lookup yields CDR1 LNHNV and CDR2 YYDKDF (reference sequence). This CDR3 has 15 amino acids. The germline V and J ends were trimmed by 2 bases and 8 bases, with 15 bases remaining between them. In DNA, the CDR3 is TGTGCCACCAGCAGATTATACAGTTCCGACGAAAAACTGTTTTTT. Protein sequence: CATSRLYSSDEKLFF.

This chain links TRBV7-9 with TRBJ1-2, with unresolved D. V was cut by 5 bases and J by 2 bases, with 9 bases left in between. The length of the CDR3 is 13 residues. Per germline, CDR1 SEHNR and CDR2 FQNEAQ (reference sequence). DNA of the CDR3: TGTGCCAGCAGCCGGACTGTGAACTATGGCTACACCTTC. It translates to CASSRTVNYGYTF.

This chain joins TRBV18 and TRBJ2-5; 8 nucleotides agree with TRBD1. The CDR3 covers 13 residues. CDR1 is KGHSH and CDR2 is LQKENI in the germline V gene. V was pared by 3 bases and J by 8 bases, with 5 bases of the junction left unmatched. CDR3 sequence (DNA): TGTGCCAGCTCACCGGACAGGGCGGGCACCCAGTACTTC. Amino acids: CASSPDRAGTQYF.